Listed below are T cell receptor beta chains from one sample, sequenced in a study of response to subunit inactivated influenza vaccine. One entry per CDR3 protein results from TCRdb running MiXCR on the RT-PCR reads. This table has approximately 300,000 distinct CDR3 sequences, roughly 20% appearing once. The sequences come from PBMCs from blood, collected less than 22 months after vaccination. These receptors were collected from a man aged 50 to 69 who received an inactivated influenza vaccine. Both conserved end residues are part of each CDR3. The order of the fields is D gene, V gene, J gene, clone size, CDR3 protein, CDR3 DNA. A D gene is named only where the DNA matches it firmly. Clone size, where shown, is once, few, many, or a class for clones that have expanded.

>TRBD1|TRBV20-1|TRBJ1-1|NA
CSGDRGPDTEAFF
TGCAGTGGGGACAGGGGCCCGGACACTGAAGCTTTCTTT
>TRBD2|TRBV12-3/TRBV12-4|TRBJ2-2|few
CASIPLAGTNTGELFF
TGTGCCAGCATCCCCCTAGCGGGAACGAACACCGGGGAGCTGTTTTTT
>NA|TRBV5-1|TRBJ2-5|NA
CASSVLGYPTETQYF
TGCGCCAGCAGCGTACTAGGTTATCCGACGGAGACCCAGTACTTC
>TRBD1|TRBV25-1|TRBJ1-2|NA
CASSEPGTGDGYTF
TGTGCCAGCAGTGAGCCCGGGACAGGGGATGGCTACACCTTC
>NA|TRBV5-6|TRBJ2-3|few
CASSLEGLRYF
TGTGCCAGCAGCTTGGAGGGGCTCCGGTATTTT
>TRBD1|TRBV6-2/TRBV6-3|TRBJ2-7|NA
CASSTYTGGYEQYF
TGTGCCAGCAGTACATACACAGGGGGCTACGAGCAGTACTTC
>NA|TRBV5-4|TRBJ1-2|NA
CASKRQIFNYGYTF
TGTGCCAGCAAGAGACAGATATTTAACTATGGCTACACCTTC
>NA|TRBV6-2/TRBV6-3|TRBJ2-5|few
CASSYAERETQYF
TGTGCCAGCAGTTACGCAGAGCGAGAGACCCAGTACTTC
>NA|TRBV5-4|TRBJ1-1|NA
CASSPFGRQASTEAFF
TGTGCCAGCAGCCCATTTGGACGACAGGCGTCCACTGAAGCTTTCTTT
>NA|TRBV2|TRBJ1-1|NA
CASSEGGLRVDTEAFF
TGTGCCAGCAGTGAAGGGGGGCTTCGGGTGGACACTGAAGCTTTCTTT
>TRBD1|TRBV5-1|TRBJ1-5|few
CASSLGQGEGQPQHF
TGCGCCAGCAGCCTGGGACAGGGGGAAGGCCAGCCCCAGCATTTT
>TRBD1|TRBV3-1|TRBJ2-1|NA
CASSPRTGLYNEQFF
TGTGCCAGCAGCCCACGGACAGGGCTTTACAATGAGCAGTTCTTC
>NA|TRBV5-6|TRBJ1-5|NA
CASSQDGGGSNQPQHF
TGTGCCAGCAGTCAAGATGGGGGGGGAAGCAATCAGCCCCAGCATTTT
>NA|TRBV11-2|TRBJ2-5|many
CASSIVRQSQETQYF
TGTGCCAGCAGCATCGTGAGACAGAGCCAAGAGACCCAGTACTTC
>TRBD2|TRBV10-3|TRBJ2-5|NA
CAISDGSGRIGETQYF
TGTGCCATCAGTGATGGTAGCGGGAGAATCGGAGAGACCCAGTACTTC
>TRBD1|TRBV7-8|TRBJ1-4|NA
CASSLGQGVDEKLFF
TGTGCCAGCAGCCTTGGACAGGGTGTAGATGAAAAACTGTTTTTT
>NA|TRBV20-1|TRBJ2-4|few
CSAQAEVAKNIQYF
TGCAGTGCCCAAGCGGAGGTAGCCAAAAACATTCAGTACTTC
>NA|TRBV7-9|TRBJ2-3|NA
CASSFTQDSHTQYF
TGTGCCAGCAGCTTCACCCAAGATTCCCATACGCAGTATTTT
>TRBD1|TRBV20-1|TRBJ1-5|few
CSAWTGGGGNQPQHF
TGCAGTGCTTGGACAGGGGGTGGTGGCAATCAGCCCCAGCATTTT
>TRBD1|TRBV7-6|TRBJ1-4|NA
CASSDRDRTAATNEKLFF
TGTGCCAGCAGCGACCGGGACAGGACCGCCGCAACTAATGAAAAACTGTTTTTT
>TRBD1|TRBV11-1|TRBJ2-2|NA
CASSRQGANTGELFF
TGTGCCAGCAGCAGACAGGGGGCGAACACCGGGGAGCTGTTTTTT
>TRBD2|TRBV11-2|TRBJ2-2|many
CASSPPAGVGELFF
TGTGCCAGCAGCCCCCCCGCGGGAGTCGGGGAGCTGTTTTTT
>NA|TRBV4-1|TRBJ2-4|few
CASSRAGLAKNIQYF
TGCGCCAGCAGTAGAGCAGGCCTAGCCAAAAACATTCAGTACTTC
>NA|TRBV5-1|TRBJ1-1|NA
CASSTTGLPKNTEAFF
TGCGCCAGCAGCACGACAGGTTTACCCAAGAACACTGAAGCTTTCTTT
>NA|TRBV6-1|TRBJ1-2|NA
CASTRRQNYGYTF
TGTGCCAGCACCAGAAGACAGAACTATGGCTACACCTTC
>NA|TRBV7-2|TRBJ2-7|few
CASSSQNSYEQYF
TGTGCCAGCAGCTCCCAAAACTCCTACGAGCAGTACTTC
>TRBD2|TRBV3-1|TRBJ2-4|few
CASSQPKSLGGRLIQYF
TGTGCCAGCAGCCAACCTAAATCCCTGGGAGGGCGACTCATTCAGTACTTC
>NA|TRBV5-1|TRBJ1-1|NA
CASSLEAGMTEAFF
TGCGCCAGCAGCTTGGAGGCAGGGATGACTGAAGCTTTCTTT
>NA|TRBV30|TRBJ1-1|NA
CASTGGERKAFF
TGTGCCTCCACGGGGGGGGAGCGGAAAGCTTTCTTT
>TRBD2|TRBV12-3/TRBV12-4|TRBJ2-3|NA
CASSLGGGAEDTQYF
TGTGCCAGCAGTTTAGGCGGGGGGGCGGAAGATACGCAGTATTTT
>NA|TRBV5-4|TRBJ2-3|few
CASSLGSDTQYF
TGTGCCAGCAGCTTGGGGTCAGATACGCAGTATTTT
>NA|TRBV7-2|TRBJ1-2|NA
CASSEGLKYGYTF
TGTGCCAGCAGCGAAGGACTGAAGTATGGCTACACCTTC
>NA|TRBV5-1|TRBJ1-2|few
CASSLAHAANYGYTF
TGCGCCAGCAGCTTGGCCCATGCAGCTAACTATGGCTACACCTTC
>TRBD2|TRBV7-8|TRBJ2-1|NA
CASAGGSIAGNNEQFF
TGTGCCAGTGCGGGCGGATCGATAGCGGGAAACAATGAGCAGTTCTTC
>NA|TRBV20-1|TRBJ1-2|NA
CSTTANYGYTF
TGCAGTACTACAGCTAACTATGGCTACACCTTC
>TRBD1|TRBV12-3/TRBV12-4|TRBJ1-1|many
CASSPTTGGEAFF
TGTGCCAGCAGTCCGACTACAGGGGGTGAAGCTTTCTTT